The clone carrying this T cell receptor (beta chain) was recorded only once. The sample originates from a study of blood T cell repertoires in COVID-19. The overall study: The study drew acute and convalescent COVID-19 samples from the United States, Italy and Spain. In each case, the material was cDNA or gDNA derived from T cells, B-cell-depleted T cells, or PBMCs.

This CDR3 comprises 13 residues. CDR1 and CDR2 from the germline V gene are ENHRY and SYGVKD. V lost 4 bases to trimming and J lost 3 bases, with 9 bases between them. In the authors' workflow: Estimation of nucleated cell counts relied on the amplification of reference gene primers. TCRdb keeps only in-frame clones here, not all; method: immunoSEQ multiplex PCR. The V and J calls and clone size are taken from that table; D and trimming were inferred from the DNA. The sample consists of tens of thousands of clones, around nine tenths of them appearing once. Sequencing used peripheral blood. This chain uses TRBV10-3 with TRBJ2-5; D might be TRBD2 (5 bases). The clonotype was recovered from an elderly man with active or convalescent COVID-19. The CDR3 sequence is CAISAGLEETQYF. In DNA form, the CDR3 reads TGTGCCATCAGTGCCGGACTGGAAGAGACCCAGTACTTC.